The present entry profiles one TCR beta chain with its context. Its antigen is currently unknown. Other DNA sequences of this sample code for an identical CDR3. Isolated RNA was reverse transcribed in full, so expressed TCRB transcripts were sequenced. The data were produced by immunoSEQ multiplex PCR, yet TCRdb's version contains in-frame clones alone and is incomplete. The repertoire consists of roughly 53,000 clones, with under 50% occurring once and the leading ten covering approximately 1.4%. This entry is derived from a study of beta chain features in type 1 diabetes. Notes on the study in general: In all four CD4+ subsets, TCRB CDR3 length was significantly, moderately reduced in type 1 diabetes.

It was via CD45RO/CCR7/CD25/CD127/CD95/CD27 that CD4+ naive, central memory, regulatory and stem cell-like memory cells were sorted. The sequenced sample was Tregs from blood. This TCR derives from a man aged 25-45 years with type 1 diabetes.

CDR3 amino acids: CASSPGDRAEQYF. The CDR3 nucleotides read TGCGCCAGCAGCCCAGGGGATAGGGCTGAGCAGTACTTC. V usage is TRBV5-1 and J usage is TRBJ2-7; D possibly corresponds to TRBD1 (6 bases). This CDR3 has 13 residues. V was trimmed by 4 bases and J by 7 bases, leaving 15 bases between them. CDR1 is SGHRS and CDR2 is YFSETQ in the germline V gene. The full variable domain, its missing parts supplied by reference TRBV5-1 and TRBJ2-7, is KAGVTQTPRYLIKTRGQQVTLSCSPISGHRSVSWYQQTPGQGLQFLFEYFSETQRNKGNFPGRFSGRQFSNSRSEMNVSTLELGDSALYLCASSPGDRAEQYFGPGTRLTVT.